The 13 T cell receptor beta chains presented below share a single source sample, sequenced in a study of shared clonotypes between healthy human individuals. Here immunoSEQ multiplex PCR was the method, and the copy in TCRdb shows in-frame clones only, minus some. The profile shows about 100,000 clones, almost 70% of them singletons. The sequenced sample was memory CD8+ T cells sorted from blood. Subset here: CD45RO+ cells pooled with CCR7-negative TemRA cells. These receptors came from a man aged 30-40 years in good health.

The chain carries TRBV19 and TRBJ2-4; a weak D match, TRBD1 (6 bases). V was shortened by 2 bases and J by 0 bases, with 17 bases between the two germline ends. This CDR3 has 18 amino acids. Germline CDR1 is LNHDA and CDR2 is SQIVND (reference sequence). The CDR3 reads CASSIYGDRLPAKNIQYF. The CDR3 DNA sequence: TGTGCCAGTAGTATATACGGAGACAGGCTCCCAGCCAAAAACATTCAGTACTTC.

V gene TRBV19 combines with J gene TRBJ2-5; D is unresolved. This CDR3 has 14 residues. Germline V lookup: CDR1 LNHDA, CDR2 SQIVND (reference sequence). Between the trimmed V and J ends, which lost 1 base and 2 bases, there was a span of 8 bases. The chain's CDR3 is CASSIGPSQETQYF. As DNA, the CDR3 is TGTGCCAGTAGTATAGGTCCCAGTCAAGAGACCCAGTACTTC.

This chain connects TRBV2 to TRBJ2-1; D is unresolved. V lost 0 bases to trimming and J lost 8 bases, with 14 bases between them. The germline gives CDR1 SNHLY, CDR2 FYNNEI. This CDR3 comprises 15 residues. The CDR3 loop is CASSEALQSPYEQFF. The CDR3 DNA sequence: TGTGCCAGCAGTGAAGCGCTTCAGAGCCCCTATGAGCAGTTCTTC.

Note on this clone: A read error is possible here, since a much larger clone lies one base away. Distinct nucleotide sequences in the sample also encode this CDR3. The V and J genes are TRBV2 and TRBJ2-2; TRBD1 might be the D (5 bases). CDR3 length: 14 residues. The V end lost 10 bases, the J end lost 0 bases, and 12 bases lay between the germline ends. The germline CDR1 and CDR2 sequences are SNHLY and FYNNEI. This CDR3 reads CATEQVSNTGELFF. CDR3 sequence (DNA): TGTGCCACTGAACAGGTATCGAACACCGGGGAGCTGTTTTTT.

The chain links TRBV7-9 to TRBJ2-1; 7 nucleotides match TRBD2. With V trimmed by 5 bases and J by 15 bases, 19 bases remained unmatched. The germline V gene has CDR1 SEHNR and CDR2 FQNEAQ (reference sequence). The CDR3 extends over 15 amino acids. The CDR3 loop is CASSLRGAGEGLRFF. CDR3 bases: TGTGCCAGCAGCCTCCGAGGGGCGGGAGAGGGGTTGCGGTTCTTC.

Here the CDR3 DNA reads TGTGCCAGCAGTCTCAGGACTAGCGGAGTGGCTGCCTACGAGCAGTACTTC. This translates into CASSLRTSGVAAYEQYF. This chain uses TRBV27 with TRBJ2-7; 10 bases fit TRBD2. The CDR3 runs 17 residues. With V trimmed by 5 bases and J by 2 bases, 12 bases remained unmatched. CDR1 and CDR2 from the germline V gene are MNHEY and SMNVEV (reference sequence).

The chain couples TRBV10-3 to TRBJ2-1; D may be TRBD2 (6 bases). Germline assignment: CDR1 ENHRY and CDR2 SYGVKD. This CDR3 comprises 15 residues. The ends were cut back, 2 bases at V and 8 bases at J, with 16 bases in the middle. DNA of the CDR3: TGTGCCATCAGTGAGGGTTGGTGGCGGGAACATGAGCAGTTCTTC. Translating gives CAISEGWWREHEQFF.

Details on this clone: This likely comes from a read error, as the CDR3 has no conserved phenylalanine or tryptophan at its end. The DNA is omitted, as the CDR3 cannot be located on it reliably, and the CDR3 follows TCRdb's listing. The rearrangement joins TRBV7-9 to TRBJ2-7; the D call of TRBD2 is as the table states it, not checked on the DNA. Per the germline V gene, CDR1 is SEHNR and CDR2 is FQNEAQ (reference sequence). The CDR3 is 17 residues long, counting both termini. The CDR3 is CASSLALQGTSGRAVKL.

This clone showed up many times. This chain uses TRBV4-3 with TRBJ2-7, with a possible D match to TRBD1 (5 bases). V was trimmed by 4 bases and J by 7 bases, leaving 14 bases between them. CDR3 length equals 13 residues. Per germline, CDR1 LGHNA and CDR2 YSLEER. The CDR3 nucleotides are TGCGCCAGCAGCCCATCAAGGACATATGAGCAGTACTTC. Its protein product is CASSPSRTYEQYF.

The gene calls are TRBV28 and TRBJ2-2; the match to TRBD1 covers 10 bases. Germline CDR1 is MDHEN and CDR2 is SYDVKM. This CDR3 comprises 14 residues. Trimming at V came to 11 bases and at J to 6 bases, leaving 9 bases not matched to a gene. CDR3 coding DNA: TGTGCCGGATTGGACAGGGGGTCGGCCGGGGAGCTGTTTTTT. This translates into CAGLDRGSAGELFF.

The genes are TRBV6-5 and TRBJ1-5, with a possible D match to TRBD1 (5 bases). The CDR3 spans 9 residues. Germline-derived CDR1 and CDR2 are MNHEY and SVGAGI. V lost 7 bases and J 11 bases, leaving 6 bases between the germline ends. CDR3 nucleotides: TGTGCCAGCAAGGGGACCCAGCATTTT. It codes for CASKGTQHF.

The rearrangement joins TRBV7-8 to TRBJ2-7; TRBD2 might be the D (6 bases). The germline CDR1 and CDR2 sequences are SGHVS and FQNEAQ. The CDR3 totals 15 residues. V was pared by 5 bases and J by 5 bases, with 19 bases between. In DNA form, the CDR3 reads TGTGCCAGCAGCGCTGGAGGGGCCCAGTCGGACGAGCAGTACTTC. Its translation is CASSAGGAQSDEQYF.

This clone is categorized as medium-sized. The V and J genes are TRBV19 and TRBJ2-5, with 8 bases matching TRBD2. V was pared by 3 bases and J by 0 bases, with 6 bases of the junction left unmatched. The CDR3 is 16 amino acids. Germline lookup yields CDR1 LNHDA and CDR2 SQIVND (reference sequence). CDR3 amino acids: CASSIRAGEYQETQYF. The CDR3 DNA reads as TGTGCCAGTAGTATTAGAGCGGGAGAGTACCAAGAGACCCAGTACTTC. Using reference TRBV19 and TRBJ2-5 for the parts outside the CDR3, the full variable domain is DGGITQSPKYLFRKEGQNVTLSCEQNLNHDAMYWYRQDPGQGLRLIYYSQIVNDFQKGDIAEGYSVSREKKESFPLTVTSAQKNPTAFYLCASSIRAGEYQETQYFGPGTRLLVL.